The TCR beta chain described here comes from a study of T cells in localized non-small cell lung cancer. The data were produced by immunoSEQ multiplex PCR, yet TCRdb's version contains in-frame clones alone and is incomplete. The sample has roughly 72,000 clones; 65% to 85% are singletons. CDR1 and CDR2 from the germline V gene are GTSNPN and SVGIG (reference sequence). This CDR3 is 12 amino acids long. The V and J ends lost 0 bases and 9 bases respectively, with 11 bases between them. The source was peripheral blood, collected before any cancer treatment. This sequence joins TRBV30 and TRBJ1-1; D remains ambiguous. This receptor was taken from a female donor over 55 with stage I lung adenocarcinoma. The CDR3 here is CAWSVRAEKAFF. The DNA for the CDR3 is TGTGCCTGGAGTGTTCGGGCAGAGAAAGCTTTCTTT. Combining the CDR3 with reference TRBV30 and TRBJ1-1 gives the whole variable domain SQTIHQWPATLVQPVGSPLSLECTVEGTSNPNLYWYRQAAGRGLQLLFYSVGIGQISSEVPQNLSASRPQDRQFILSSKKLLLSDSGFYLCAWSVRAEKAFFGQGTRLTVV.